These 8 T cell receptor beta chains share one sample of origin, sequenced in a study of blood T cell repertoires in COVID-19. TCRdb keeps only in-frame clones here, not all; method: immunoSEQ multiplex PCR. This sample carries around 220,000 clones, 70% to 85% of them seen once, and the ten largest clones take roughly 7.6%. Sequencing was performed on peripheral blood. The receptors come from a woman aged 80 or over with COVID-19, enrolled during active disease.

This clone was seen only a few times. Other DNA sequences in this specimen translate into the identical CDR3. V gene TRBV5-1 combines with J gene TRBJ2-1; D may be TRBD1 (7 bases). The CDR3 covers 15 residues. The ends were cut back, 4 bases at V and 2 bases at J, with 13 bases in the middle. The germline V gene has CDR1 SGHRS and CDR2 YFSETQ. For the CDR3, the DNA is TGCGCCAGCAGCGGGGGGCAGGGGGCCTACAATGAGCAGTTCTTC. It encodes CASSGGQGAYNEQFF. Supplemented by reference TRBV5-1 and TRBJ2-1, the full variable domain reads KAGVTQTPRYLIKTRGQQVTLSCSPISGHRSVSWYQQTPGQGLQFLFEYFSETQRNKGNFPGRFSGRQFSNSRSEMNVSTLELGDSALYLCASSGGQGAYNEQFFGPGTRLTVL.

The V gene is TRBV5-4, the J gene TRBJ2-1; 7 nucleotides agree with TRBD1. The length of the CDR3 is 16 residues. Losses at the gene ends were 4 bases for V and 5 bases for J; bases not matched to a gene: 12. Germline CDR1 is SGHNT and CDR2 is YYREEE (reference sequence). The CDR3 DNA reads as TGTGCCAGCAGCAAGCAAACACGGACAGGCGACAATGAGCAGTTCTTC. It translates to CASSKQTRTGDNEQFF.

The CDR3 reads CVKPQPGSTNEKLFF. CDR3 in DNA: TGTGTTAAACCCCAACCGGGGTCGACTAATGAAAAACTGTTTTTT. The chain employs TRBV7-8 and TRBJ1-4; D unclear. Germline assignment: CDR1 SGHVS and CDR2 FQNEAQ. CDR3 length equals 15 residues.

This clone was picked up one time. V and J are TRBV4-1 and TRBJ2-5; the D is unclear. The V gene lost 1 base and the J gene lost 4 bases, with 7 bases spanning the gap. Germline V gene sequence: CDR1 MGHRA, CDR2 YSYEKL. CDR3 length: 13 residues. The CDR3 here is CASSQASLETQYF. CDR3 in DNA: TGCGCCAGCAGCCAAGCCTCCCTAGAGACCCAGTACTTC.

The chain couples TRBV3-1 (or the pseudogene TRBV3-2) to TRBJ1-2, with D possibly TRBD1 on 5 matching bases. The germline V gene has CDR1 LGHDT and CDR2 YNNKEL (reference sequence). Trimming took 1 base from V and 4 from J, leaving 10 bases between them. The CDR3 covers 14 residues. The CDR3 reads CASSQASTAYGYTF. Here the CDR3 DNA reads TGTGCCAGCAGCCAAGCCTCGACAGCCTATGGCTACACCTTC.

This clone occurred a few times. The DNA for the CDR3 is TGCAGCGCTACGGGGTGGACGGGCCAAGAGACCCAGTACTTC. It is translated as CSATGWTGQETQYF. The chain couples TRBV29-1 to TRBJ2-5; the D gene is possibly TRBD2 (5 bases). Germline V gene data show CDR1 as SQVTM and CDR2 as ANQGSEA. This CDR3 comprises 14 residues. V was trimmed by 7 bases and J by 1 base, leaving 16 bases between them.

The rearrangement uses TRBV23-1 and TRBJ2-7; D gene uncertain. TRBV23-1 is designated an ORF whose function remains uncertain. The CDR3 consists of 13 residues. Between the trimmed V and J ends, which lost 1 base and 8 bases, there was a span of 12 bases. CDR3 residues: CASSQYLRQKQYF. The DNA for the CDR3 is TGCGCCAGCAGTCAATATCTGAGGCAGAAGCAGTACTTC.

This rearrangement joins TRBV6-5 to TRBJ1-1; 7 nucleotides align to TRBD1. The germline CDR1 and CDR2 sequences are MNHEY and SVGAGI. The CDR3 consists of 13 residues. V was clipped by 6 bases and J by 4 bases; unmatched bases: 5. Here the CDR3 reads CASSSTGRTEAFF. CDR3 bases: TGTGCCAGCAGCTCGACAGGGCGCACTGAAGCTTTCTTT.